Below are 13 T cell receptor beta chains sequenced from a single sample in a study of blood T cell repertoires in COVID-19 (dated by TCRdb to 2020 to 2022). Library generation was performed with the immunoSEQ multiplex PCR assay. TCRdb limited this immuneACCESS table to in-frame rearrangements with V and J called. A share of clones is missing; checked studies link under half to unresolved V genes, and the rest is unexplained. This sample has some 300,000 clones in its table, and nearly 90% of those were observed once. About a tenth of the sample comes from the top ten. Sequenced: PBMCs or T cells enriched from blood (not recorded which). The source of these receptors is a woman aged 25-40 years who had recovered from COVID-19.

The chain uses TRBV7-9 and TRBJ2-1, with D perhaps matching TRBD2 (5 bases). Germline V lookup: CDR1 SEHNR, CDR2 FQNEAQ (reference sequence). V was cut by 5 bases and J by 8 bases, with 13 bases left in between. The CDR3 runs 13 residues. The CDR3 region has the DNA TGTGCCAGCAGCCCACTAGGTCGGGATGAGCAGTTCTTC. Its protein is CASSPLGRDEQFF.

CDR3 region: CASSQRPGTYNEQFF. The CDR3 DNA sequence: TGTGCCAGCAGCCAGCGGCCTGGAACTTACAATGAGCAGTTCTTC. The V gene is TRBV3-1 (or the pseudogene TRBV3-2), the J gene TRBJ2-1, with no clear D. V lost 3 bases and J 4 bases, leaving 13 bases between the germline ends. The CDR3 length is 15 residues. In germline, CDR1 is LGHDT, CDR2 YNNKEL (reference sequence).

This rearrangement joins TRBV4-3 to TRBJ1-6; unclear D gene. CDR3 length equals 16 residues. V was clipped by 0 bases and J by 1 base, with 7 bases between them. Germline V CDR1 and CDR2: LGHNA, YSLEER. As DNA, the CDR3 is TGCGCCAGCAGCCAAGATCCCCATTCCTATAATTCACCCCTCCACTTT. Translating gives CASSQDPHSYNSPLHF.

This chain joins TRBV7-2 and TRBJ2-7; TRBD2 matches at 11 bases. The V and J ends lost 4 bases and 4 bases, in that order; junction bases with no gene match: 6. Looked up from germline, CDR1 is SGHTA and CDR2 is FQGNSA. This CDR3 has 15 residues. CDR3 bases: TGTGCCAGCAGCTCAAAGACTAGCGGGAATTACGAGCAGTACTTC. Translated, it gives CASSSKTSGNYEQYF.

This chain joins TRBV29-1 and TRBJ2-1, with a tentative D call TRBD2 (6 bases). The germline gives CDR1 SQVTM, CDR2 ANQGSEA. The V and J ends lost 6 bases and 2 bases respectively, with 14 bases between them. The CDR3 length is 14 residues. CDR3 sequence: CSVEPGLPYNEQFF. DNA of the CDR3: TGCAGCGTGGAACCGGGACTTCCCTACAATGAGCAGTTCTTC.

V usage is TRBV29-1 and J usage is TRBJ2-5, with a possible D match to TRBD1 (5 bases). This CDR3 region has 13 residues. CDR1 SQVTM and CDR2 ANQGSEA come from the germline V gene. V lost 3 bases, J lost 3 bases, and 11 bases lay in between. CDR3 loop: CSVDGAGEETQYF. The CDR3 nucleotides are TGCAGCGTTGATGGGGCAGGTGAAGAGACCCAGTACTTC. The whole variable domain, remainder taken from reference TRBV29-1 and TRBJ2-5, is SAVISQKPSRDICQRGTSLTIQCQVDSQVTMMFWYRQQPGQSLTLIATANQGSEATYESGFVIDKFPISRPNLTFSTLTVSNMSPEDSSIYLCSVDGAGEETQYFGPGTRLLVL.

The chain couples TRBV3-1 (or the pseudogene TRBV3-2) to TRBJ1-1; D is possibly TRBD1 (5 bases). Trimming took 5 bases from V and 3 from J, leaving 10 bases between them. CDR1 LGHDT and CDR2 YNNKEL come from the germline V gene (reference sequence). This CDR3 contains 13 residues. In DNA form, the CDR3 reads TGTGCCAGCAGCTTCAGACAGCACACTGAAGCTTTCTTT. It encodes CASSFRQHTEAFF.

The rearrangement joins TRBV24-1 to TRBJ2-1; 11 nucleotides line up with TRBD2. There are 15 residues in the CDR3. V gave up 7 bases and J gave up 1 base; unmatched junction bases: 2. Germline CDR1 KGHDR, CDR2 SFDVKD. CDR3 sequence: CATSSSGRSYNEQFF. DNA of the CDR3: TGTGCCACCAGCTCTAGCGGGAGGTCCTACAATGAGCAGTTCTTC.

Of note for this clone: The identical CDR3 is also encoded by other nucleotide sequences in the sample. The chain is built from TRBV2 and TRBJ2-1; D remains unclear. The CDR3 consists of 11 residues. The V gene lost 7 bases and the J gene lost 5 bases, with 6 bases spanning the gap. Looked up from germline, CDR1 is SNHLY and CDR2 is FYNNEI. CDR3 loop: CASTGDNEQFF. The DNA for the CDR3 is TGTGCCAGCACGGGTGACAATGAGCAGTTCTTC. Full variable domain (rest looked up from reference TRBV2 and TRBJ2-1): EPEVTQTPSHQVTQMGQEVILRCVPISNHLYFYWYRQILGQKVEFLVSFYNNEISEKSEIFDDQFSVERPDGSNFTLKIRSTKLEDSAMYFCASTGDNEQFFGPGTRLTVL.

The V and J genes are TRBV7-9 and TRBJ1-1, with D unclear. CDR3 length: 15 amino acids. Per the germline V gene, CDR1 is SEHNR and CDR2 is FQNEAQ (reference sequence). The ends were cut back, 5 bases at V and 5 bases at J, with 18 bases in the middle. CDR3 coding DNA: TGTGCCAGCAGCCCCCCGGTCATACCGAGGACTGAAGCTTTCTTT. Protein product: CASSPPVIPRTEAFF.

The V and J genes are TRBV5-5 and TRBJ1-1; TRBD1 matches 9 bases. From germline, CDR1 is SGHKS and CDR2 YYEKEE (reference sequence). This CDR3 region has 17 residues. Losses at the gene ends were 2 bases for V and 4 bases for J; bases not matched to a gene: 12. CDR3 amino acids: CASSLNPGQGGFTEAFF. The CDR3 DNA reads TGTGCCAGCAGCTTAAATCCGGGACAGGGTGGATTCACTGAAGCTTTCTTT.

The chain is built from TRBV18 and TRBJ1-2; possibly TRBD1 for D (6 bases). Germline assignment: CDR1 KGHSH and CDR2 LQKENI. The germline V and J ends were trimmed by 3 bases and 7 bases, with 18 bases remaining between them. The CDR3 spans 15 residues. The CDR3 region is CASSPDWTDKTGYTF. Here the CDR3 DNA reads TGTGCCAGCTCACCGGATTGGACAGACAAGACTGGCTACACCTTC.

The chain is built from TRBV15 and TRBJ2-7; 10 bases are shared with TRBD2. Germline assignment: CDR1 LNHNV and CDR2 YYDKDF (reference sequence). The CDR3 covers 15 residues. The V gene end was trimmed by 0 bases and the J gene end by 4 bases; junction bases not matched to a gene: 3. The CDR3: CATSRDPAGGYEQYF. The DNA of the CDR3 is TGTGCCACCAGCAGAGATCCAGCGGGAGGGTACGAGCAGTACTTC.